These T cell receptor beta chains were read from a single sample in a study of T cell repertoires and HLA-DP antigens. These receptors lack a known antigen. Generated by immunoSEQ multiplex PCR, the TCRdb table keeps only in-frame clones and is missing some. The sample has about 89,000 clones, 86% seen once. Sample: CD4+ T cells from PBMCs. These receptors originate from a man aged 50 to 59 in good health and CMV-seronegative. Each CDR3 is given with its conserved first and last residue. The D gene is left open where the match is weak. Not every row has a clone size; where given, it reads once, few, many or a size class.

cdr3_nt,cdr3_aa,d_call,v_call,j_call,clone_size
TGTGCCAGCAGTGAAAAGGGAAACTATGGCTACACCTTC,CASSEKGNYGYTF,NA,TRBV6-5,TRBJ1-2,NA
TGTGCCAGCAGCCCACCGACTAGCGGGGCTTACGAGCAGTACTTC,CASSPPTSGAYEQYF,TRBD2,TRBV6-5,TRBJ2-7,NA
TGCGCCAGCAGCTTGGACCGGTACCAAGAGACCCAGTACTTC,CASSLDRYQETQYF,NA,TRBV5-1,TRBJ2-5,NA
TGTGCCAGCAGCTTACTTAGCAATCAGCCCCAGCATTTT,CASSLLSNQPQHF,NA,TRBV7-9,TRBJ1-5,NA
TGTGCCAGCGGGTCAGGGGTCACCGGGGAGCTGTTTTTT,CASGSGVTGELFF,NA,TRBV2,TRBJ2-2,NA
TGTGCCAGCAGCCCTTCAGCGAACTCCAACACCGGGGAGCTGTTTTTT,CASSPSANSNTGELFF,NA,TRBV5-4,TRBJ2-2,NA
TGTGCCAGCAGCACTTTTAGGGTGCGAAAACTGTTTTTT,CASSTFRVRKLFF,NA,TRBV28,TRBJ1-4,NA
TGTGCCACCAGCAGAGGGGGGATCGCCACTGAAGCTTTCTTT,CATSRGGIATEAFF,NA,TRBV15,TRBJ1-1,NA
TGTGCCAGTACCCGGGAGCGGGACCTTGGGAATGAGCAGTTCTTC,CASTRERDLGNEQFF,TRBD2,TRBV19,TRBJ2-1,NA
TGTGCCAGCAGCAGAGGACAGGGGAAGATAACTGGAAACACCATATATTTT,CASSRGQGKITGNTIYF,TRBD1,TRBV5-4,TRBJ1-3,NA
TGTGCCAGCAGCGTAGAGACACTCTCTGGAAACACCATATATTTT,CASSVETLSGNTIYF,NA,TRBV9,TRBJ1-3,NA
TGCGCCAGCAGCTTGGAACAGGCTAACTATGGCTACACCTTC,CASSLEQANYGYTF,NA,TRBV5-1,TRBJ1-2,once
TGTGCCAGCAGCGTAGGGGGTTTCACCTACGAGCAGTACTTC,CASSVGGFTYEQYF,NA,TRBV9,TRBJ2-7,NA
TGTGCCAGCAGCGTAGCCGGGAGTCGGAATGAGCAGTTCTTC,CASSVAGSRNEQFF,NA,TRBV9,TRBJ2-1,NA
TGCAGTGCTAGAGACGGCCCTCAGTACTTC,CSARDGPQYF,NA,TRBV20-1,TRBJ2-7,NA
TGCGCCAGCAGGGCGGGACCGGGGCGGAACACCATATATTTT,CASRAGPGRNTIYF,NA,TRBV10-2,TRBJ1-3,NA
TGTGCCAGTAGCGGCAGGGGCGAGACCCAGTACTTC,CASSGRGETQYF,NA,TRBV19,TRBJ2-5,NA
TGCGCCAGCAGCATTAGCGGGAGCGATTACAATGAGCAGTTCTTC,CASSISGSDYNEQFF,TRBD2,TRBV5-1,TRBJ2-1,NA
TGTGCCAGCAGTTCCCGGACAGGGTTAGAGGGCTACACCTTC,CASSSRTGLEGYTF,TRBD1,TRBV6-5,TRBJ1-2,NA
TGCAGTGCTAGCAGGGATGGCTACACCTTC,CSASRDGYTF,NA,TRBV20-1,TRBJ1-2,NA
TGTGCCAGCAGCCGGACCTCGAACACCGGGGAGCTGTTTTTT,CASSRTSNTGELFF,NA,TRBV4-2,TRBJ2-2,NA
TGTGCCAGCAGCTTTTCCGGGCGTTCGTCCAGCTCCTACGAGCAGTACTTC,CASSFSGRSSSSYEQYF,NA,TRBV5-5,TRBJ2-7,NA
TGTGCCAGAAGCTACGGGACAGTTGGCGAGACCCAGTACTTC,CARSYGTVGETQYF,TRBD1,TRBV5-3,TRBJ2-5,NA
TGTGCCAGCAGTGTACAGGAGGGCAGCACCGGGGAGCTGTTTTTT,CASSVQEGSTGELFF,NA,TRBV6-4,TRBJ2-2,once
TGTGCCAGCAGCTTTGCTGATTACTCTGGAAACACCATATATTTT,CASSFADYSGNTIYF,NA,TRBV7-2,TRBJ1-3,NA
TGTGCCAGCAGGGGCAGGGGGCGAGAGCAGTACTTC,CASRGRGREQYF,TRBD1,TRBV6-5,TRBJ2-7,NA
TGTGCCTGGAGTTTTGCGGAAAACATTCAGTACTTC,CAWSFAENIQYF,NA,TRBV30,TRBJ2-4,NA
TGCGCCAGCAGCCAATATGCCCCGACTAGCGGGAGGGCGTACCAAGAGACCCAGTACTTC,CASSQYAPTSGRAYQETQYF,TRBD2,TRBV4-1,TRBJ2-5,NA
TGTGCCAGCAGTGGTGTGGGAGAGACCCAGTACTTC,CASSGVGETQYF,NA,TRBV2,TRBJ2-5,NA
TGTGCCAGCACCTCGGGGGCGAATAATTCACCCCTCCACTTT,CASTSGANNSPLHF,NA,TRBV9,TRBJ1-6,NA
TGTGCCAGCACCCCATCCAACCCCAGGAACACTGAAGCTTTCTTT,CASTPSNPRNTEAFF,NA,TRBV6-6,TRBJ1-1,NA
TGTGCCAGCAGTTACTCGCCTAGCTGGGCAGATACGCAGTATTTT,CASSYSPSWADTQYF,NA,TRBV6-5,TRBJ2-3,NA
TGTGCCTGGAGTGATGCAATGAATCAGCCCCAGCATTTT,CAWSDAMNQPQHF,NA,TRBV30,TRBJ1-5,NA
TGTGCCAGCAGTTTCATCCGGGCCCGATCGGGTCAGCCCCAGCATTTT,CASSFIRARSGQPQHF,NA,TRBV28,TRBJ1-5,NA
TGTGCCAGCAGCTTAGTGCGGGGAACTAATGAAAAACTGTTTTTT,CASSLVRGTNEKLFF,NA,TRBV7-9,TRBJ1-4,NA
TGTGCCAGCAGCAGCACCGGGACAGGGGATCACAATCAGCCCCAGCATTTT,CASSSTGTGDHNQPQHF,TRBD1,TRBV5-6,TRBJ1-5,NA
TGTGCCAGCAGTGAAATTGTAAAAGCCGCTGAAGCTTTCTTT,CASSEIVKAAEAFF,NA,TRBV6-1,TRBJ1-1,NA
NA,CASSLRASTDTQYF,NA,TRBV6-5,TRBJ2-3,NA
TGCGCCACCTCGAGGTTGGGGGGCAGTTCCACTGAAGCTTTCTTT,CATSRLGGSSTEAFF,NA,TRBV5-1,TRBJ1-1,NA
TGTGCCAGCGGCAGGGGGACTACGGGCAATGAGCAGTTCTTC,CASGRGTTGNEQFF,NA,TRBV27,TRBJ2-1,NA
TGTGCCAGCAGCCCAGGGGTAAAGGGCGAGCAGTACTTC,CASSPGVKGEQYF,NA,TRBV11-2,TRBJ2-7,NA
TGTGCCAGCAGTGAAATCGGCCCGTCGGGCGAGCAGTACTTC,CASSEIGPSGEQYF,NA,TRBV6-1,TRBJ2-7,once
TGCGCCAGCAGTGGCCCGATGAGAACCTACGAGCAGTACTTC,CASSGPMRTYEQYF,NA,TRBV10-2,TRBJ2-7,NA
TGTGCCAGCCCAGGACAGGTTCATAATGAAGCTTTCTTT,CASPGQVHNEAFF,TRBD1,TRBV6-4,TRBJ1-1,NA
TGTGCCAGCAGAAGGGGAGTAGGAGATACGCAGTATTTT,CASRRGVGDTQYF,NA,TRBV6-5,TRBJ2-3,NA
TGTGCCAGCTCACCAACAACTAGCGGGAGATACAATGAGCAGTTCTTC,CASSPTTSGRYNEQFF,TRBD2,TRBV18,TRBJ2-1,NA
TGTGCCAGCAGCTTAGTTCGCCAGGGTGGCTACACCTTC,CASSLVRQGGYTF,NA,TRBV11-2,TRBJ1-2,NA
TGTGCCAGCTCACCACAGGGTTCGAACACTGAAGCTTTCTTT,CASSPQGSNTEAFF,NA,TRBV18,TRBJ1-1,NA
TGTGCCAGTAGCGAACAGGGGCCGGGCACAGATACGCAGTATTTT,CASSEQGPGTDTQYF,TRBD1,TRBV19,TRBJ2-3,NA
TGTGCCAGCAGCCTAAATCTGTTGGTTGGCAATGAGCAGTTCTTC,CASSLNLLVGNEQFF,NA,TRBV7-2,TRBJ2-1,NA
TGTGCCAGCAGCCGGGACAGCCAAGAGACCCAGTACTTC,CASSRDSQETQYF,TRBD1,TRBV2,TRBJ2-5,NA
TGTGCCAGTAGTTCGAATACAGGGGGCTCGCGTCAGCCCCAGCATTTT,CASSSNTGGSRQPQHF,TRBD1,TRBV19,TRBJ1-5,NA
TGTGCCAGCAGCCAGTCCGGGACTAGCGGGATTAATGAGCAGTTCTTC,CASSQSGTSGINEQFF,TRBD2,TRBV4-2,TRBJ2-1,NA